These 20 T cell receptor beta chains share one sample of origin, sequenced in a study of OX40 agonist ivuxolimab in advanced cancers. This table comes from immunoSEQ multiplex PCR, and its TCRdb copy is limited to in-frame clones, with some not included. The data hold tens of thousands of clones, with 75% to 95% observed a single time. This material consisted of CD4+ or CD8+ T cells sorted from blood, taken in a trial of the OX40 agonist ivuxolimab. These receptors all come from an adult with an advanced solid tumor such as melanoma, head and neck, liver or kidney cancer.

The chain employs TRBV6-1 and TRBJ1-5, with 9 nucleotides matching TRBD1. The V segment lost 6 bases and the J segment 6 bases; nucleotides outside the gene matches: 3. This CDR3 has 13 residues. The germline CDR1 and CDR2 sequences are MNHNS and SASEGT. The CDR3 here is CASRGQGGQPQHF. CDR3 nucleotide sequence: TGTGCCAGCAGGGGACAGGGCGGTCAGCCCCAGCATTTT.

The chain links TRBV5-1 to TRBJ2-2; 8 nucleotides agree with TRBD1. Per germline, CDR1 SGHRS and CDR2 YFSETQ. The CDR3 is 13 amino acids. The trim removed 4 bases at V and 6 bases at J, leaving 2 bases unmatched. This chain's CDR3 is CASSPQGAGELFF. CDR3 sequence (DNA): TGCGCCAGCAGCCCACAGGGGGCCGGGGAGCTGTTTTTT.

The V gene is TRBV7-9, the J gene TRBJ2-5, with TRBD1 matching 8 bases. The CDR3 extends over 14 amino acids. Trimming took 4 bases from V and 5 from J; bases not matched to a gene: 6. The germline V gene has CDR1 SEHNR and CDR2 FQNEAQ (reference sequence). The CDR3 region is CASSWTGTEETQYF. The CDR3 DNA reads TGTGCCAGCAGCTGGACAGGGACGGAGGAGACCCAGTACTTC.

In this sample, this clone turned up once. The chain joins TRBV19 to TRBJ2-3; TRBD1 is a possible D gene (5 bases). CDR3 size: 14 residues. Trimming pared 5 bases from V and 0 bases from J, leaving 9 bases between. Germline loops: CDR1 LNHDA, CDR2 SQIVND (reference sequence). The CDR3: CASSRRQSTDTQYF. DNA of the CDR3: TGTGCCAGTAGTCGAAGACAGAGCACAGATACGCAGTATTTT.

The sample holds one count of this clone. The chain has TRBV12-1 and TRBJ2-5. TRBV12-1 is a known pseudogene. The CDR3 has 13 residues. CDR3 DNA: TGTGCCAGCAGCTCGTGGTCCCAAGAGACCCAGTACTTC. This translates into CASSSWSQETQYF.

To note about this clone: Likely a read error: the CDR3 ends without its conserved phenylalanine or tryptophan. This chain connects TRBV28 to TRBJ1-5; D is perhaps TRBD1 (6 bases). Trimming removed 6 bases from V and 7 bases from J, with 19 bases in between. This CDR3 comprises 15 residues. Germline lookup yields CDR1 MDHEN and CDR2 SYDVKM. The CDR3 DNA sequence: TGTGCCAGCAGACCCCGGTGGGGGCTCGGGCAGCCCCAGCATCTT. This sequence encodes CASRPRWGLGQPQHL.

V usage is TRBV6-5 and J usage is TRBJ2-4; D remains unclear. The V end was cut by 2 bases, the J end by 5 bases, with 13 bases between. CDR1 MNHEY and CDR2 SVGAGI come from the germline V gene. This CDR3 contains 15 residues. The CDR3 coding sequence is TGTGCCAGCAGTTACGGGTTTATTGGGGAAAACATTCAGTACTTC. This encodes CASSYGFIGENIQYF.

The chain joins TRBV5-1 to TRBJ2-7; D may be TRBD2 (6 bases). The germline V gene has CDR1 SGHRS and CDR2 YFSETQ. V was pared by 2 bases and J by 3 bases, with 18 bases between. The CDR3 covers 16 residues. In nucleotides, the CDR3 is TGCGCCAGCAGCTTTGGGTCCCCGGGGAGGTTCTACGAGCAGTACTTC. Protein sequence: CASSFGSPGRFYEQYF.

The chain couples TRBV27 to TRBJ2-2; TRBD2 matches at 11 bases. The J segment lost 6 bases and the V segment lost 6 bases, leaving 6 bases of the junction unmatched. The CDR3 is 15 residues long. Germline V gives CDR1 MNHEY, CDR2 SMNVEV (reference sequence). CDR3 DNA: TGTGCCAGCAGCCTACTAGCGGGAGTTGCCGGGGAGCTGTTTTTT. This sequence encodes CASSLLAGVAGELFF.

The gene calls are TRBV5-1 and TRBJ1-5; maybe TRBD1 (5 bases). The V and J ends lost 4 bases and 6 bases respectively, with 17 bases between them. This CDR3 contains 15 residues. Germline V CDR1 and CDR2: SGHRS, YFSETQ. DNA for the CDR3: TGCGCCAGCAGCCCAAGAGGGGATTCCGGTCAGCCCCAGCATTTT. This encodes CASSPRGDSGQPQHF. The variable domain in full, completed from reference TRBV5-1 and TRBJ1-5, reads KAGVTQTPRYLIKTRGQQVTLSCSPISGHRSVSWYQQTPGQGLQFLFEYFSETQRNKGNFPGRFSGRQFSNSRSEMNVSTLELGDSALYLCASSPRGDSGQPQHFGDGTRLSIL.

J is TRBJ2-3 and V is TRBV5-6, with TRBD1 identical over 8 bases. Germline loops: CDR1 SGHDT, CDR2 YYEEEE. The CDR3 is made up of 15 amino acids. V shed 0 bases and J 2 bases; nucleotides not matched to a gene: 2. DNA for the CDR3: TGTGCCAGCAGCTTGGAGACAGGGGACACAGATACGCAGTATTTT. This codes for CASSLETGDTDTQYF. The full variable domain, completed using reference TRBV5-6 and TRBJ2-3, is DAGVTQSPTHLIKTRGQQVTLRCSPKSGHDTVSWYQQALGQGPQFIFQYYEEEERQRGNFPDRFSGHQFPNYSSELNVNALLLGDSALYLCASSLETGDTDTQYFGPGTRLTVL.

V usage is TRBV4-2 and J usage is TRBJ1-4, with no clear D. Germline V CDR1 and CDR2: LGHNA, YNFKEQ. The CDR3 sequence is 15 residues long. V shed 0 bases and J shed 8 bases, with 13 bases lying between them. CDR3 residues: CASSQEGGPGEKLFF. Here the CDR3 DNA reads TGTGCCAGCAGCCAAGAGGGAGGACCCGGGGAAAAACTGTTTTTT.

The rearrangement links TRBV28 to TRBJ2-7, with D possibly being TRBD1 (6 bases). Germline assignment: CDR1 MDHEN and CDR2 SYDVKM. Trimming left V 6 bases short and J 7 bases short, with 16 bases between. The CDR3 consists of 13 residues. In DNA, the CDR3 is TGTGCCAGCAGCGGGGAACAGGGCGAAGAGCAGTACTTC. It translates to CASSGEQGEEQYF.

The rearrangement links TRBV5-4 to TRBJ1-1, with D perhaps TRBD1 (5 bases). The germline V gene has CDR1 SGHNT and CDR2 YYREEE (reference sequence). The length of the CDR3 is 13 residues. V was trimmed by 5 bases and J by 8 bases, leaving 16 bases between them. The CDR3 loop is CASSQTQGPEAFF. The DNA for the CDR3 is TGTGCCAGCAGTCAGACTCAGGGTCCCGAAGCTTTCTTT.

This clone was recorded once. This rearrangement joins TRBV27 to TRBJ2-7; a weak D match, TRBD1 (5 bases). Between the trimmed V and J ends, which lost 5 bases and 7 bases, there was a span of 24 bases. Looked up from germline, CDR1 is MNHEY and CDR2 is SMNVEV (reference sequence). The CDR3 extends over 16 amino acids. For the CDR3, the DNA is TGTGCCAGCAGTCCCTACCCGCCCCAGGGTGGTAGGGAGCAGTACTTC. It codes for CASSPYPPQGGREQYF.

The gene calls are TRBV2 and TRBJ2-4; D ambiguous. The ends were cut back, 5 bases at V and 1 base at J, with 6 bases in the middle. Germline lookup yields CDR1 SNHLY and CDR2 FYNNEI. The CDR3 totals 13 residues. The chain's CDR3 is CASSTEAKNIQYF. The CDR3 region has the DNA TGTGCCAGCAGTACCGAGGCCAAAAACATTCAGTACTTC.

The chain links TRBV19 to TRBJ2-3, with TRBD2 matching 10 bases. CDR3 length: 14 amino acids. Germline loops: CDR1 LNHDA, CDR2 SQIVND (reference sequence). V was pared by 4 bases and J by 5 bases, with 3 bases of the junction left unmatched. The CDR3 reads CASSSSGRKDTQYF. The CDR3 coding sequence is TGTGCCAGTAGTAGTAGCGGGAGGAAAGATACGCAGTATTTT.

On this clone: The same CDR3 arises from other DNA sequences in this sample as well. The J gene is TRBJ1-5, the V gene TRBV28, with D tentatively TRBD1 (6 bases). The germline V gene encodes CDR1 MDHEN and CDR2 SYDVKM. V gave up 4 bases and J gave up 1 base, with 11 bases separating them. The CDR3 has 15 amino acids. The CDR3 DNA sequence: TGTGCCAGCAGTTCCCCACAGGGAAGCAATCAGCCCCAGCATTTT. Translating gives CASSSPQGSNQPQHF.

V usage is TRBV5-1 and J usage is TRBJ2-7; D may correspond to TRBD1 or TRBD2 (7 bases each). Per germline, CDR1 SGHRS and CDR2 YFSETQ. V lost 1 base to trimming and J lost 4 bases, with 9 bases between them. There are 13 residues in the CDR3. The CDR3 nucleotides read TGCGCCAGCAGCTTGCAGGGGGGGTACGAGCAGTACTTC. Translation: CASSLQGGYEQYF.

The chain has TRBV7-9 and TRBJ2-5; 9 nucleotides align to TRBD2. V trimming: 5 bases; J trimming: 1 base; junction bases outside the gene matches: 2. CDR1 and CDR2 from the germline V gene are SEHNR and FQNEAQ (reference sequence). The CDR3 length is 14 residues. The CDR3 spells CASSRLAVQETQYF. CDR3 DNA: TGTGCCAGCAGCAGACTAGCGGTCCAAGAGACCCAGTACTTC.